This passage covers 10 T cell receptor beta chains from one sample sequenced in a study of CD8 T cells in Susac syndrome. When the RNA was reverse transcribed, random hexamers were used with an input of about 0.45 to 1 ug. From the immunoSEQ multiplex PCR reads, TCRdb called clonotypes with MiXCR, one entry per CDR3 protein. This sample has about 130,000 distinct CDR3 sequences; 95% occur once, and the top ten carry approximately 0.18%. Sequenced: CD8+ T cells from PBMCs. These receptors originate from a human donor with Susac syndrome.

The rearrangement joins TRBV9 to TRBJ1-2; a weak D match, TRBD1 (5 bases). Trimming left V 4 bases short and J 8 bases short, with 12 bases between. This CDR3 spans 12 amino acids. Germline CDR1 reads SGDLS; CDR2 reads YYNGEE. The CDR3 spells CASSLGDSGYTF. The CDR3 coding sequence is TGTGCCAGCAGCTTGGGGGATTCGGGCTACACCTTC.

The chain links TRBV14 to TRBJ2-1; TRBD2 matches at 10 bases. CDR1 SGHDN and CDR2 FVKESK come from the germline V gene. CDR3 size: 18 residues. Unmatched junction bases numbered 11, after V lost 6 bases and J lost 0 bases. CDR3 sequence reads: CASSPLAGTRGSYNEQFF. The CDR3, as DNA: TGTGCCAGCAGTCCACTAGCGGGAACACGAGGCTCCTACAATGAGCAGTTCTTC.

The V call is TRBV6-2 or TRBV6-3, the J call TRBJ1-5; a possible D gene is TRBD1 (6 bases). Trimming removed 8 bases from V and 1 base from J, with 12 bases in between. The V gene's germline CDR1 is MNHEY and CDR2 SVGEGT. This CDR3 contains 14 residues. The CDR3 DNA follows: TGTGCCAGCTCCTCAGGGGCAAGCAATCAGCCCCAGCATTTT. Translating it yields CASSSGASNQPQHF.

The gene calls are TRBV4-1 and TRBJ1-2; TRBD1 matches at 7 bases. Per the germline V gene, CDR1 is MGHRA and CDR2 is YSYEKL. This CDR3 contains 17 residues. V shed 3 bases, J shed 2 bases, and the junction held 12 bases outside the gene matches. CDR3 protein: CASSQDPGGQQNYGYTF. In DNA form, the CDR3 reads TGCGCCAGCAGCCAGGACCCGGGGGGACAGCAAAACTATGGCTACACCTTC.

The chain is built from TRBV5-1 and TRBJ2-1; either TRBD1 or TRBD2 may fit D (5 bases each). The CDR3 has 19 amino acids. V was clipped by 2 bases and J by 0 bases, with 21 bases between them. Germline-derived CDR1 and CDR2 are SGHRS and YFSETQ. CDR3 bases: TGCGCCAGCAGCTTTAACTCTCCGGCCGGGACGAGCTCCTACAATGAGCAGTTCTTC. It yields the protein CASSFNSPAGTSSYNEQFF.

CDR3 in amino acids: CASSQFLTRETQYF. The CDR3 nucleotides are TGTGCCAGCAGCCAATTTCTGACCCGGGAGACCCAGTACTTC. This sequence joins TRBV14 and TRBJ2-5; D remains ambiguous. CDR3 length: 14 residues. Germline CDR1 reads SGHDN; CDR2 reads FVKESK. The V end lost 2 bases, the J end lost 5 bases, and 12 bases lay between the germline ends.

V is TRBV9 and J is TRBJ2-2; D possibly matches TRBD1 or TRBD2 (5 bases each). CDR1 SGDLS and CDR2 YYNGEE come from the germline V gene. This CDR3 is built from 16 residues. Deletions cut 4 bases from V and 2 bases from J, with 15 bases between. The CDR3: CASSSWGTANTGELFF. CDR3 in DNA: TGTGCCAGCAGCTCCTGGGGGACCGCAAACACCGGGGAGCTGTTTTTT.

J is TRBJ2-1 and V is TRBV7-2; D not resolved. V lost 5 bases, J lost 2 bases, and 4 bases lay in between. CDR1 is SGHTA and CDR2 is FQGNSA in the germline V gene. This CDR3 is 12 amino acids long. The CDR3 region is CASSIPYNEQFF. The CDR3 bases are TGTGCCAGCAGCATCCCCTACAATGAGCAGTTCTTC.

The chain couples TRBV9 to TRBJ2-7; no firm D call. The CDR3 extends over 16 amino acids. Trimming took off 0 bases at V and 2 bases at J, with 15 bases between the two ends. Germline values: CDR1 SGDLS, CDR2 YYNGEE. The chain's CDR3 is CASSVGGAVTAYEQYF. The CDR3 DNA reads as TGTGCCAGCAGCGTAGGGGGTGCAGTTACCGCCTACGAGCAGTACTTC.

This chain connects TRBV2 to TRBJ2-3; 7 positions agree with TRBD1. Losses at the gene ends were 6 bases for V and 1 base for J; bases not matched to a gene: 4. Germline lookup yields CDR1 SNHLY and CDR2 FYNNEI. This CDR3 has 14 amino acids. CDR3 protein: CASRDGQGTDTQYF. As DNA, the CDR3 is TGTGCCAGCAGAGACGGACAGGGCACAGATACGCAGTATTTT.